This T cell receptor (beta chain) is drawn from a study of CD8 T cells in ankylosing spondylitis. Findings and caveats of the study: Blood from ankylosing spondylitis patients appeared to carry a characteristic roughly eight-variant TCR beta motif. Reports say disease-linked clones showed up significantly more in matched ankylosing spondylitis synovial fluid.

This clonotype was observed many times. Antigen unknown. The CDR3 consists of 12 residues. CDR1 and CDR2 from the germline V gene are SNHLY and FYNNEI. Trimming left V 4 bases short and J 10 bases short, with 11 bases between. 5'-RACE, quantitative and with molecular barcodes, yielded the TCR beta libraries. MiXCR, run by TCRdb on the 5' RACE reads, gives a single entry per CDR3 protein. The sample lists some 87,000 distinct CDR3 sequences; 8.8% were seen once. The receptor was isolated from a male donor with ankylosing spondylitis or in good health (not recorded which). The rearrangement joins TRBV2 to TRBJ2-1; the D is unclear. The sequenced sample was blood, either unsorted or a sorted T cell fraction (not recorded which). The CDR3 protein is CASSALQPEQFF. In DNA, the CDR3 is TGTGCCAGCAGTGCCTTACAGCCGGAGCAGTTCTTC. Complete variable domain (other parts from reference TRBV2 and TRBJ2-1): EPEVTQTPSHQVTQMGQEVILRCVPISNHLYFYWYRQILGQKVEFLVSFYNNEISEKSEIFDDQFSVERPDGSNFTLKIRSTKLEDSAMYFCASSALQPEQFFGPGTRLTVL.